Shown below are 29 T cell receptor beta chains from a single sample sequenced in a study of cytomegalovirus exposure and HLA in healthy donors. With 60 Vbeta and 13 Jbeta primers, the PCR was carried out. Repertoires were generated with immunoSEQ multiplex PCR, while TCRdb's copy carries only in-frame clones and drops some. The sample has 45,000 to 65,000 clones; roughly 72% are singletons. Sequenced sample: PBMCs. All receptors come from a woman between 50 and 59 years old in good health and CMV-seropositive.

The rearrangement uses TRBV7-2 and TRBJ2-3; 12 bases map to TRBD2. The length of the CDR3 is 18 residues. V lost 0 bases to trimming and J lost 0 bases; unmatched junction nucleotides: 4. Germline-derived CDR1 and CDR2 are SGHTA and FQGNSA. This CDR3 is CASSLAASGGASTDTQYF. The DNA of the CDR3 is TGTGCCAGCAGCTTAGCGGCTAGCGGGGGGGCCAGCACAGATACGCAGTATTTT.

The chain is built from TRBV6-5 and TRBJ1-1; TRBD1 agrees at 7 bases. The junction had 7 bases not matched to a gene; V was cut back by 5 bases and J by 4 bases. CDR3 length: 14 amino acids. Germline CDR1 reads MNHEY; CDR2 reads SVGAGI. Here the CDR3 DNA reads TGTGCCAGCAGTCCCCGGGACAGTTCCACTGAAGCTTTCTTT. Protein: CASSPRDSSTEAFF.

V and J are TRBV6-5 and TRBJ2-2; D is undetermined. CDR3 length: 14 residues. The germline CDR1 and CDR2 sequences are MNHEY and SVGAGI. The V end was cut by 1 base, the J end by 1 base, with 4 bases between. The CDR3 spells CASSYYMNTGELFF. The CDR3 DNA reads as TGTGCCAGCAGTTACTACATGAACACCGGGGAGCTGTTTTTT.

The gene calls are TRBV10-3 and TRBJ2-1, with D perhaps TRBD2 (7 bases). CDR1 is ENHRY, CDR2 SYGVKD, per germline. The CDR3 is made up of 17 amino acids. V shed 0 bases and J shed 5 bases, with 17 bases lying between them. CDR3 in DNA: TGTGCCATCAGTGAGTCGGGTCGGGGGGCCCGGGACAATGAGCAGTTCTTC. This sequence encodes CAISESGRGARDNEQFF.

The DNA for the CDR3 is TGTGCCAGCAGACTTAACCTAGCGGAAGGGTATTTT. Translation: CASRLNLAEGYF. The V call is TRBV7-8, the J call TRBJ2-3, with 7 bases identical to TRBD2. Germline-derived CDR1 and CDR2 are SGHVS and FQNEAQ. The CDR3 is 12 residues long. Trimming took 6 bases from V and 14 from J; bases not matched to a gene: 11.

The V call is TRBV7-8, the J call TRBJ2-3; no reliable D call. This CDR3 spans 15 amino acids. Germline V gene sequence: CDR1 SGHVS, CDR2 FQNEAQ. The V end was cut by 2 bases, the J end by 0 bases, with 9 bases between. This CDR3 reads CASSLSRLSTDTQYF. The DNA for the CDR3 is TGTGCCAGCAGCTTATCCAGGCTAAGCACAGATACGCAGTATTTT.

The rearrangement links TRBV6-5 to TRBJ1-2, with unresolved D. CDR3 length: 13 residues. The V gene's germline CDR1 is MNHEY and CDR2 SVGAGI. Deletions cut 4 bases from V and 4 bases from J, with 10 bases between. The CDR3 bases are TGTGCCAGCAGTTCTTCCCCTAGCTATGGCTACACCTTC. Encoded protein: CASSSSPSYGYTF.

V usage is TRBV30 and J usage is TRBJ2-1, with 7 bases matching TRBD2. The CDR3 runs 15 residues. The germline V gene has CDR1 GTSNPN and CDR2 SVGIG (reference sequence). V lost 0 bases and J lost 4; bases outside the gene matches: 6. The CDR3 coding sequence is TGTGCCTGGAGTGTGGGGGGGACCTCGTACAATGAGCAGTTCTTC. Protein sequence: CAWSVGGTSYNEQFF.

In its sample, this clone was seen a few times. This sequence joins TRBV5-5 and TRBJ2-7; no clear D gene. Germline-derived CDR1 and CDR2 are SGHKS and YYEKEE (reference sequence). The CDR3 length is 11 residues. Trimming removed 1 base from V and 6 bases from J, with 5 bases in between. CDR3 coding DNA: TGTGCCAGCAGCTTGTATAGCGAGCAGTACTTC. Its translation: CASSLYSEQYF.

This rearrangement joins TRBV28 to TRBJ1-2, with 7 bases lining up with TRBD1. Germline V gene sequence: CDR1 MDHEN, CDR2 SYDVKM. The CDR3 length is 13 residues. Trimming cost V 7 bases and J 5 bases; bases outside gene matches: 7. The chain's CDR3 is CASTSGQPYGYTF. CDR3 coding DNA: TGTGCCAGCACCTCGGGACAGCCTTATGGCTACACCTTC.

The chain has TRBV30 and TRBJ2-1; D is uncertain. Deletions cut 2 bases from V and 8 bases from J, with 10 bases between. The CDR3 length is 12 residues. Germline V lookup: CDR1 GTSNPN, CDR2 SVGIG (reference sequence). The CDR3 spells CAWSREVHEQFF. CDR3 sequence (DNA): TGTGCCTGGAGTAGAGAGGTGCATGAGCAGTTCTTC. The full variable domain, completed using reference TRBV30 and TRBJ2-1, is SQTIHQWPATLVQPVGSPLSLECTVEGTSNPNLYWYRQAAGRGLQLLFYSVGIGQISSEVPQNLSASRPQDRQFILSSKKLLLSDSGFYLCAWSREVHEQFFGPGTRLTVL.

This clone was seen only a few times. The chain is built from TRBV5-6 and TRBJ2-7; no definite D call. V gave up 7 bases and J gave up 1 base, with 12 bases separating them. This CDR3 contains 13 residues. The germline gives CDR1 SGHDT, CDR2 YYEEEE. This CDR3 is CASGWSISYEQYF. DNA for the CDR3: TGTGCCAGCGGCTGGAGCATTTCCTACGAGCAGTACTTC.

This chain links TRBV6-4 with TRBJ2-2; 9 bases map to TRBD2. Germline loops: CDR1 MRHNA, CDR2 SNTAGT. The CDR3 runs 15 residues. V lost 3 bases to trimming and J lost 4 bases; unmatched junction nucleotides: 3. CDR3 sequence (DNA): TGTGCCAGCAGTGAGGATAGCGGGGGCACCGGGGAGCTGTTTTTT. Its translation is CASSEDSGGTGELFF.

The V and J genes are TRBV6-1 and TRBJ1-4, with D possibly being TRBD1 (5 bases). Germline CDR1 and CDR2: MNHNS and SASEGT. The V end lost 1 base, the J end lost 16 bases, and 10 bases lay between the germline ends. There are 11 residues in the CDR3. CDR3 nucleotides: TGTGCCAGCAGTGAAGGGACACGGCAGTTTTTT. Its translation: CASSEGTRQFF.

The chain joins TRBV19 to TRBJ2-7; 8 bases are a match to TRBD1. The germline CDR1 and CDR2 sequences are LNHDA and SQIVND (reference sequence). With V trimmed by 4 bases and J by 3 bases, 8 bases remained unmatched. This CDR3 has 15 residues. The CDR3 protein is CASSTQGAARYEQYF. DNA of the CDR3: TGTGCCAGTAGTACCCAGGGGGCGGCGCGCTACGAGCAGTACTTC. The full variable domain, completed using reference TRBV19 and TRBJ2-7, is DGGITQSPKYLFRKEGQNVTLSCEQNLNHDAMYWYRQDPGQGLRLIYYSQIVNDFQKGDIAEGYSVSREKKESFPLTVTSAQKNPTAFYLCASSTQGAARYEQYFGPGTRLTVT.

This clone was recorded many times. The chain combines TRBV6-6 with TRBJ2-7, with D unresolved. V was clipped by 7 bases and J by 0 bases, with 10 bases between them. The CDR3 totals 13 residues. CDR1 and CDR2 (germline): MNHNY, SVGAGI (reference sequence). This CDR3 is CASTKPTSYEQYF. As DNA, the CDR3 is TGTGCCAGCACGAAGCCTACCTCCTACGAGCAGTACTTC.

This chain links TRBV2 with TRBJ2-5; 9 bases are shared with TRBD2. This CDR3 has 15 residues. Germline loops: CDR1 SNHLY, CDR2 FYNNEI. J gave up 5 bases and V 5 bases, and 9 bases lay outside the gene matches. Here the CDR3 reads CASSRNSGSRETQYF. The CDR3 region has the DNA TGTGCCAGCAGTAGAAATAGCGGGAGTAGGGAGACCCAGTACTTC.

The rearrangement joins TRBV7-6 to TRBJ2-2; TRBD2 aligns across 13 bases. Looked up from germline, CDR1 is SGHVS and CDR2 is FNYEAQ. V trimming: 5 bases; J trimming: 4 bases; junction bases outside the gene matches: 4. The CDR3 totals 16 residues. Here the CDR3 reads CASSAGLAGVTGELFF. CDR3 nucleotide sequence: TGTGCCAGCAGCGCCGGACTAGCGGGGGTCACCGGGGAGCTGTTTTTT.

DNA for the CDR3: TGTGCCAGCAGCGCTAGCGGGGGGCGCACAGATACGCAGTATTTT. This gives the protein CASSASGGRTDTQYF. V and J are TRBV7-7 and TRBJ2-3; 11 nucleotides line up with TRBD2. CDR1 and CDR2 (germline): SSHAT, FNYEAQ (reference sequence). After removal of 5 bases from V and 1 base from J, the junction contained 2 bases not matched to a gene. The CDR3 totals 15 residues.

The chain couples TRBV19 to TRBJ1-5; 9 bases agree with TRBD1. Germline assignment: CDR1 LNHDA and CDR2 SQIVND (reference sequence). The CDR3 has 18 amino acids. Trimming cost V 3 bases and J 1 base; bases outside gene matches: 10. The CDR3 coding sequence is TGTGCCAGTAGTATGACTGGGACAGGGACGTGGAGCAATCAGCCCCAGCATTTT. The encoded protein is CASSMTGTGTWSNQPQHF.

The rearrangement links TRBV5-1 to TRBJ1-2; D remains unclear. Per germline, CDR1 SGHRS and CDR2 YFSETQ. Trimming left V 4 bases short and J 5 bases short, with 6 bases between. This CDR3 region has 11 residues. CDR3 in amino acids: CASSGSYGYTF. The CDR3 DNA is TGCGCCAGCAGCGGGAGTTATGGCTACACCTTC. Full variable domain (outside the CDR3, taken from reference TRBV5-1 and TRBJ1-2): KAGVTQTPRYLIKTRGQQVTLSCSPISGHRSVSWYQQTPGQGLQFLFEYFSETQRNKGNFPGRFSGRQFSNSRSEMNVSTLELGDSALYLCASSGSYGYTFGSGTRLTVV.

This clone was seen a few times. The rearrangement joins TRBV7-9 to TRBJ1-1; the D gene is possibly TRBD1 (5 bases). Germline V gene lookup returns CDR1 SEHNR and CDR2 FQNEAQ (reference sequence). This CDR3 region has 13 residues. Trimming removed 7 bases at V and 4 bases at J, with 13 bases between. Written as DNA, the CDR3 is TGTGCCAGCACCCAGGGAGGAGTCACTGAAGCTTTCTTT. This sequence encodes CASTQGGVTEAFF.

In its sample, this clone was seen a few times. The rearrangement joins TRBV2 to TRBJ2-1, with D possibly TRBD1 on 6 matching bases. The CDR3 runs 12 residues. Germline V gene lookup returns CDR1 SNHLY and CDR2 FYNNEI. V lost 6 bases and J lost 3, with 6 bases in between. The CDR3 region has the DNA TGTGCCAGCAGACAGGGCTACAATGAGCAGTTCTTC. Protein sequence: CASRQGYNEQFF.

The rearrangement links TRBV5-1 to TRBJ1-4; 7 bases are a match to TRBD1. This CDR3 comprises 15 residues. V lost 4 bases, J lost 8 bases, and 11 bases stayed unmatched. Looked up from germline, CDR1 is SGHRS and CDR2 is YFSETQ. As DNA, the CDR3 is TGCGCCAGCAGCCCGAGAGGGGACAGTGGCGAAAAACTGTTTTTT. Protein: CASSPRGDSGEKLFF. Full variable domain (rest looked up from reference TRBV5-1 and TRBJ1-4): KAGVTQTPRYLIKTRGQQVTLSCSPISGHRSVSWYQQTPGQGLQFLFEYFSETQRNKGNFPGRFSGRQFSNSRSEMNVSTLELGDSALYLCASSPRGDSGEKLFFGSGTQLSVL.

This clone came up a few times. The chain is built from TRBV5-4 and TRBJ2-3; the match to TRBD2 covers 13 bases. The V and J ends lost 4 bases and 1 base, in that order; junction bases with no gene match: 12. Germline V gene lookup returns CDR1 SGHNT and CDR2 YYREEE (reference sequence). There are 19 residues in the CDR3. The DNA for the CDR3 is TGTGCCAGCAGCATTCGACTAGCGGGAGGACCCAGGGGCACAGATACGCAGTATTTT. Translating it yields CASSIRLAGGPRGTDTQYF.

The gene calls are TRBV5-5 and TRBJ1-2, with 7 nucleotides matching TRBD1. The CDR3 has 12 residues. Germline CDR1 and CDR2: SGHKS and YYEKEE (reference sequence). J gave up 4 bases and V 5 bases, and 2 bases lay outside the gene matches. Here the CDR3 DNA reads TGTGCCAGCAGGGGACAGACCTATGGCTACACCTTC. Translated, it gives CASRGQTYGYTF.

V usage is TRBV7-6 and J usage is TRBJ2-1, with TRBD2 matching over 14 bases. CDR3 length equals 16 residues. V shed 1 base, J shed 10 bases, and the junction held 6 bases outside the gene matches. CDR1 is SGHVS and CDR2 is FNYEAQ in the germline V gene. The DNA for the CDR3 is TGTGCCAGCAGCTTAGGGACTAGCGGGAGGTTTTGGGAGCAGTTCTTC. Translating gives CASSLGTSGRFWEQFF. The full variable domain, in which reference TRBV7-6 and TRBJ2-1 provide the parts outside the CDR3, is GAGVSQSPRYKVTKRGQDVALRCDPISGHVSLYWYRQALGQGPEFLTYFNYEAQQDKSGLPNDRFSAERPEGSISTLTIQRTEQRDSAMYRCASSLGTSGRFWEQFFGPGTRLTVL.

This clone showed up just a few times. The CDR3, as DNA: TGTGCCAGCAGCCGAGCGGGGGGGACTACAAGTGAGCAGTTCTTC. It encodes CASSRAGGTTSEQFF. The gene calls are TRBV14 and TRBJ2-1; 10 bases match TRBD2. V was clipped by 4 bases and J by 9 bases; unmatched bases: 9. Germline V gives CDR1 SGHDN, CDR2 FVKESK. This CDR3 comprises 15 residues.

This rearrangement joins TRBV12-5 to TRBJ2-3, with D maybe TRBD1 (6 bases). Germline loops: CDR1 LGHNT, CDR2 FRNRAP. The CDR3 contains 15 residues. V was trimmed by 7 bases and J by 4 bases, leaving 18 bases between them. CDR3 region: CASADPGQPSDTQYF. The CDR3 DNA follows: TGTGCTAGTGCAGACCCGGGACAACCCTCAGATACGCAGTATTTT.